The T cell receptor (beta chain) described here comes from a study of PD-L1 blockade in urothelial cancer. Germline CDR1 is LNHDA and CDR2 is SQIVND (reference sequence). The CDR3 sequence is 13 residues long. The V end lost 3 bases, the J end lost 11 bases, and 16 bases lay between the germline ends. Libraries were prepared by immunoSEQ multiplex PCR; TCRdb keeps only in-frame clonotypes and omits some of them. The table records about 43,000 clones, 88% of them present only once. The sample consisted of PBMCs, taken around atezolizumab (anti-PD-L1) treatment. This TCR came from a woman aged 55-69 years with urothelial cancer. This chain uses TRBV19 with TRBJ1-1; tentatively, D is TRBD1 (5 bases). The CDR3 protein is CASSIFGGMGAFF. In nucleotides, the CDR3 is TGTGCCAGTAGTATCTTCGGGGGGATGGGCGCTTTCTTT.